Given below is one TCR beta chain in context. As yet, its antigen is unknown. The data belong to a study of OX40 agonist ivuxolimab in advanced cancers. In the study overall: Patients receiving dose escalation had hepatocellular carcinoma, melanoma, renal cell or head and neck cancer. Patients achieving partial responses numbered three: one hepatocellular carcinoma case and two cutaneous melanoma cases. Study-wide points: Partial responders receiving 0.1-3.0 mg/kg showed among the lowest clonal expansion.

This table comes from immunoSEQ multiplex PCR, and its TCRdb copy is limited to in-frame clones, with some not included. Counted here are under 70,000 clones, 86% occurring once; the ten biggest clones make up around 8.2%. The sequenced sample was CD4+ or CD8+ T cells sorted from blood, obtained in a trial of the OX40 agonist ivuxolimab. The TCR was taken from an adult with an advanced solid tumor such as melanoma, head and neck, liver or kidney cancer.

This chain's CDR3 is CASSLGVGRSRNTIYF. The CDR3 coding sequence is TGTGCCAGCAGCTTGGGGGTCGGCAGGTCTCGTAACACCATATATTTT. The chain recombines TRBV5-4 with TRBJ1-3; D not certain. The ends were cut back, 0 bases at V and 7 bases at J, with 17 bases in the middle. The CDR3 sequence is 16 residues long. The germline CDR1 and CDR2 sequences are SGHNT and YYREEE (reference sequence). Full variable domain (rest looked up from reference TRBV5-4 and TRBJ1-3): ETGVTQSPTHLIKTRGQQVTLRCSSQSGHNTVSWYQQALGQGPQFIFQYYREEENGRGNFPPRFSGLQFPNYSSELNVNALELDDSALYLCASSLGVGRSRNTIYFGEGSWLTVV.